Shown below are 9 T cell receptor beta chains from a single sample sequenced in a study of CD8 T cells in ankylosing spondylitis. Study conclusions and caveats: Blood from ankylosing spondylitis patients appeared to carry a characteristic eight-variant TCR beta motif.

TCRdb re-called the 5' RACE reads through MiXCR, storing one row per CDR3 protein. Of roughly 700,000 distinct CDR3 sequences in the sample, 19% were seen once. These TCRs are of unknown antigen specificity. The sample comprised blood, either unsorted or a sorted T cell fraction (not recorded which). Receptors were obtained from a male donor with ankylosing spondylitis.

This sequence joins TRBV12-3 or TRBV12-4 and TRBJ2-3, with TRBD1 matching over 7 bases. The CDR3 length is 12 residues. V shed 6 bases and J 8 bases; nucleotides not matched to a gene: 5. CDR3 residues: CASSSTGITQYF. The CDR3 DNA is TGTGCCAGCAGCTCGACAGGGATTACGCAGTATTTT.

The chain recombines TRBV27 with TRBJ1-5; 7 bases match TRBD1. The V gene's germline CDR1 is MNHEY and CDR2 SMNVEV (reference sequence). The CDR3 contains 17 residues. J gave up 0 bases and V 5 bases, and 10 bases lay outside the gene matches. The CDR3 DNA reads as TGTGCCAGCAGTCAATTCGGACAGGCTTATAGCAATCAGCCCCAGCATTTT. As protein: CASSQFGQAYSNQPQHF.

For the CDR3, the DNA is TGCAGTGCTAAGGACAGCTACACCGGGGAGCTGTTTTTT. Residues: CSAKDSYTGELFF. This chain joins TRBV20-1 and TRBJ2-2; the D gene is possibly TRBD1 (6 bases). Germline V gene lookup returns CDR1 DFQATT and CDR2 SNEGSKA (reference sequence). V lost 4 bases and J 3 bases, leaving 9 bases between the germline ends. The CDR3 runs to 13 residues.

This clonotype was picked up a small number of times. The chain joins TRBV11-3 to TRBJ2-5; the D gene is possibly TRBD2 (7 bases). The V gene lost 3 bases and the J gene lost 2 bases, with 13 bases spanning the gap. Germline CDR1 SGHNT, CDR2 YENEEA. The length of the CDR3 is 15 residues. The CDR3 bases are TGTGCCAGCAGCTTGGGGGGGGCACGACAAGAGACCCAGTACTTC. This codes for CASSLGGARQETQYF.

The rearrangement joins TRBV2 to TRBJ2-1; 10 nucleotides match TRBD1. V lost 9 bases to trimming and J lost 5 bases; unmatched junction nucleotides: 1. Germline V lookup: CDR1 SNHLY, CDR2 FYNNEI. The CDR3 loop spans 12 amino acids. The CDR3 loop is CARGTGDNEQFF. CDR3 in DNA: TGTGCCAGAGGGACAGGGGACAATGAGCAGTTCTTC.

This clonotype was found many times. This chain uses TRBV20-1 with TRBJ1-1; the D is unclear. This CDR3 has 13 residues. Deletions cut 1 base from V and 5 bases from J, with 11 bases between. Germline assignment: CDR1 DFQATT and CDR2 SNEGSKA (reference sequence). The CDR3 protein is CSARGGLETEAFF. CDR3 DNA: TGCAGTGCTAGAGGAGGGTTAGAGACTGAAGCTTTCTTT.

The rearrangement uses TRBV12-3 or TRBV12-4 and TRBJ2-5; 8 bases fit TRBD2. Trimming removed 6 bases from V and 3 bases from J; junction bases left unmatched: 6. The CDR3 contains 14 residues. In DNA, the CDR3 is TGTGCCAGCAGGCTATACGGGAGGGAAGAGACCCAGTACTTC. Translation: CASRLYGREETQYF.

V gene TRBV27 combines with J gene TRBJ1-5; TRBD1 might be the D (6 bases). The germline V gene encodes CDR1 MNHEY and CDR2 SMNVEV (reference sequence). Deletions cut 5 bases from V and 6 bases from J, with 17 bases between. The CDR3 is made up of 15 amino acids. The CDR3 DNA sequence: TGTGCCAGCAGTCGCCAGGGGACTATTCCTCAGCCCCAGCATTTT. It specifies CASSRQGTIPQPQHF.

This clonotype was recorded a few times. The chain has TRBV12-3 or TRBV12-4 and TRBJ2-4, with TRBD2 identical over 7 bases. J gave up 16 bases and V 2 bases, and 5 bases lay outside the gene matches. The CDR3 spans 11 residues. The DNA of the CDR3 is TGTGCCAGCAGTTTAAGGGGACTACTTTACTTC. Translating it yields CASSLRGLLYF.